This TCR beta chain is drawn from a study of T-cell reconstitution after alpha-beta-depleted transplantation in children. General study findings and limits: From newly produced T cells came most of the T-cell counts and diversity one year after transplant.

The table lists this clonotype with many counts. Its specificity is not known. V shed 0 bases and J 1 base; nucleotides not matched to a gene: 6. Germline V gene data show CDR1 as LGHNA and CDR2 as YNFKEQ. CDR3 size: 16 residues. Unique molecular identifiers were used in preparing the TCRbeta library. MiXCR, applied by TCRdb to the PCR reads, yields one record per CDR3 protein. The table records 150,000 to 250,000 distinct CDR3 sequences, 6.3% of them present only once. The source is a girl under two years old with combined immunodeficiency, due to receive a stem cell transplant. The chain employs TRBV4-2 and TRBJ2-7, with TRBD2 matching 7 bases. Sequencing used PBMCs, obtained before TCRalphabeta/CD19-depleted stem cell transplant. The CDR3 region is CASSQESGLGSYEQYF. The CDR3 DNA reads as TGTGCCAGCAGCCAAGAATCAGGACTAGGTTCCTACGAGCAGTACTTC.